Each of the 10 T cell receptor beta chains below was sequenced from the same sample in a study of blood T cell repertoires in COVID-19. The repertoire was sequenced with immunoSEQ multiplex PCR; TCRdb's copy has only in-frame clones and lacks some. Among over 100,000 clones, more than 80% were seen once, and the ten largest hold about 10%. Input material: peripheral blood. These receptors all stem from a human donor in a cohort sampled during active COVID-19.

The chain joins TRBV28 to TRBJ1-1, with a possible D match to TRBD1 (5 bases). CDR3 length: 13 residues. Trimming took 4 bases from V and 0 from J, leaving 6 bases between them. In germline, CDR1 is MDHEN, CDR2 SYDVKM. CDR3 sequence: CASSWTLNTEAFF. The CDR3 region has the DNA TGTGCCAGCAGTTGGACATTGAACACTGAAGCTTTCTTT.

This sequence joins TRBV11-2 and TRBJ1-4; maybe TRBD1 (5 bases). CDR1 SGHAT and CDR2 FQNNGV come from the germline V gene. CDR3 length: 13 residues. Trimming shortened V by 3 bases and J by 7 bases, and 9 bases separated the two germline ends. DNA of the CDR3: TGTGCCAGCAGCTTTCAGGGTAGTGAAAAACTGTTTTTT. It yields the protein CASSFQGSEKLFF.

This chain links TRBV9 with TRBJ1-6, with 11 bases fitting TRBD1. V dropped 2 bases and J dropped 10; count of bases not matched to a gene: 5. The CDR3 spans 15 residues. Germline loops: CDR1 SGDLS, CDR2 YYNGEE. The CDR3 loop reads CASSVGGTGGSPLHF. The CDR3 nucleotides are TGTGCCAGCAGCGTCGGGGGGACAGGGGGGTCACCCCTCCACTTT.

The DNA for the CDR3 is TGTGCCAGTAACTCTCAGGGGGTGGCTGGAAACACCATATATTTT. Translation gives CASNSQGVAGNTIYF. J is TRBJ1-3 and V is TRBV19; 7 positions agree with TRBD1. J was trimmed by 2 bases and V by 7 bases; bases with no gene match: 8. Germline lookup yields CDR1 LNHDA and CDR2 SQIVND (reference sequence). The CDR3 is made up of 15 amino acids.

J is TRBJ2-7 and V is TRBV5-1, with 7 bases lining up with TRBD2. Germline lookup yields CDR1 SGHRS and CDR2 YFSETQ. This CDR3 region has 16 residues. Trimming removed 0 bases from V and 2 bases from J; junction bases left unmatched: 8. In DNA, the CDR3 is TGCGCCAGCAGCTTGGCTCTTGCGGGGGACCCCTACGAGCAGTACTTC. This translates into CASSLALAGDPYEQYF.

The chain employs TRBV5-1 and TRBJ1-4, with 9 bases matching TRBD1. Germline V gene data show CDR1 as SGHRS and CDR2 as YFSETQ. This CDR3 has 16 amino acids. Germline trimming cut 4 bases from V and 5 bases from J; bases unmatched to any gene: 9. In DNA, the CDR3 is TGCGCCAGCAGCAAGGAGACCGGGACAGGGAATGAAAAACTGTTTTTT. As protein: CASSKETGTGNEKLFF.

This chain links TRBV15 with TRBJ1-1; no definite D call. Germline CDR1 LNHNV, CDR2 YYDKDF (reference sequence). CDR3 length: 14 amino acids. The V end lost 4 bases, the J end lost 1 base, and 10 bases lay between the germline ends. The CDR3 DNA reads as TGTGCCACCAGCACCGAACAGCCGAACACTGAAGCTTTCTTT. Translation: CATSTEQPNTEAFF.

The V gene is TRBV19, the J gene TRBJ1-1; TRBD1 might be the D (5 bases). The V gene's germline CDR1 is LNHDA and CDR2 SQIVND (reference sequence). CDR3 length: 13 residues. Trimming stripped 7 bases from V and 1 base from J, with 10 bases between. CDR3 nucleotide sequence: TGTGCCAGTAATGGGCAGGGGAACACTGAAGCTTTCTTT. This codes for CASNGQGNTEAFF.

The chain joins TRBV13 to TRBJ1-2; D might be TRBD1 (5 bases). This CDR3 has 13 amino acids. Germline V gene data show CDR1 as PRHDT and CDR2 as FYEKMQ (reference sequence). Deletions cut 5 bases from V and 10 bases from J, with 17 bases between. The CDR3 DNA reads TGTGCCAGCAGCCCCTCCGCAGGGCACACCTACACCTTC. Translating gives CASSPSAGHTYTF.

The CDR3 nucleotides are TGTGCCACCAGTGATTCAACAGGGGGCGAGGACTATGGCTACACCTTC. Translation gives CATSDSTGGEDYGYTF. The chain couples TRBV24-1 to TRBJ1-2; TRBD1 aligns across 9 bases. Germline V CDR1 and CDR2: KGHDR, SFDVKD. This CDR3 is built from 16 residues. With V trimmed by 2 bases and J by 3 bases, 6 bases remained unmatched.